Sequencing of this TCR beta chain was carried out in a study of neurological immune-mediated disorders. The CDR3 runs 15 residues. J was trimmed by 7 bases and V by 3 bases; bases with no gene match: 7. Germline CDR1 is MNHNY and CDR2 is SVGAGI (reference sequence). In its sample, this clonotype was seen many times. The antigen remains undetermined. Time point: longitudinal time-point 2. The unsorted libraries were generated from a total of 2 million PBMCs, which had been stored in RNAlater at -80 C. Over 170 million TCR-beta sequences from 15-18 subjects came from every sequencing run. TCRdb re-derived calls from the 5' RACE reads in MiXCR, one entry per CDR3 protein. The sample consists of some 100,000 distinct CDR3 sequences, 13% of them appearing once. The study, taken as a whole, reports: The absence of any CDR3 amino acid sequence shared by expanded clones across subjects suggests that repertoires were private in all groups.

The sequence came from a female donor with HTLV-1-associated myelopathy (HAM/TSP). The sample comprised PBMCs. V is TRBV6-6 and J is TRBJ1-5; the match to TRBD1 covers 9 bases. Written as DNA, the CDR3 is TGTGCCAGCAGTTATGTGGGACAGGGCGGCCAGCCCCAGCATTTT. This gives the protein CASSYVGQGGQPQHF.